The 27 T cell receptor beta chains below come from one sample, sequenced in a study of blood T cell repertoires in COVID-19. TCRdb keeps only in-frame clones here, not all; method: immunoSEQ multiplex PCR. Here the sample spans about 200,000 clones, roughly 94% being singletons. The sequenced sample consisted of peripheral blood. The receptors come from a man aged 25 to 40 with acute or convalescent COVID-19.

V gene TRBV11-2 combines with J gene TRBJ2-6; D uncertain. The CDR3 sequence is 18 residues long. Trimming left V 5 bases short and J 0 bases short, with 17 bases between. The germline CDR1 and CDR2 sequences are SGHAT and FQNNGV. CDR3 DNA sequence: TGTGCCAGCAGCCCCCGTCGACAAAGTATCTCTGGGGCCAACGTCCTGACTTTC. It is translated as CASSPRRQSISGANVLTF. Complete variable domain (other parts from reference TRBV11-2 and TRBJ2-6): EAGVAQSPRYKIIEKRQSVAFWCNPISGHATLYWYQQILGQGPKLLIQFQNNGVVDDSQLPKDRFSAERLKGVDSTLKIQPAKLEDSAVYLCASSPRRQSISGANVLTFGAGSRLTVL.

Points on this clone: Other nucleotide sequences in the sample specify the same CDR3. The chain is built from TRBV5-1 and TRBJ2-7; D is possibly TRBD1 (6 bases). V lost 0 bases and J lost 2, with 9 bases in between. The CDR3 totals 14 residues. CDR1 SGHRS and CDR2 YFSETQ come from the germline V gene. CDR3 sequence: CASSLGTETYEQYF. For the CDR3, the DNA is TGCGCCAGCAGCTTGGGGACAGAGACCTACGAGCAGTACTTC.

In this sample, this clone turned up once. V is TRBV25-1 and J is TRBJ2-3; TRBD1 aligns across 8 bases. J gave up 2 bases and V 10 bases, and 14 bases lay outside the gene matches. The V gene's germline CDR1 is MGHDK and CDR2 SYGVNS. The CDR3 spans 16 residues. Here the CDR3 reads CATSYHDRGFTDTQYF. CDR3 bases: TGTGCCACCTCGTATCATGACAGGGGTTTCACAGATACGCAGTATTTT.

The rearrangement joins TRBV11-2 to TRBJ1-4; no clear D gene. Germline CDR1 and CDR2: SGHAT and FQNNGV. The CDR3 length is 12 residues. The V gene lost 3 bases and the J gene lost 7 bases, with 6 bases spanning the gap. The CDR3 DNA reads as TGTGCCAGCAGCTTCGTCCTTGAAAAACTGTTTTTT. Its protein product is CASSFVLEKLFF.

The chain employs TRBV5-4 and TRBJ2-5, with D tentatively TRBD1 (5 bases). The CDR3 runs 14 residues. From germline, CDR1 is SGHNT and CDR2 YYREEE (reference sequence). V lost 0 bases and J 3 bases, leaving 9 bases between the germline ends. CDR3 nucleotides: TGTGCCAGCAGCTTGGGACAGCTCAAAGAGACCCAGTACTTC. It specifies CASSLGQLKETQYF.

The chain carries TRBV28 and TRBJ2-5; possibly TRBD2 for D (5 bases). CDR3 size: 13 residues. Germline CDR1 is MDHEN and CDR2 is SYDVKM. Deletions cut 2 bases from V and 2 bases from J, with 6 bases between. The CDR3 DNA follows: TGTGCCAGCAGTTTAGACTATCAAGAGACCCAGTACTTC. Its translation is CASSLDYQETQYF.

This clone was detected once. This chain joins TRBV18 and TRBJ1-5; D uncertain. From germline, CDR1 is KGHSH and CDR2 LQKENI. This CDR3 region has 14 residues. The V end was cut by 3 bases, the J end by 9 bases, with 15 bases between. The CDR3 sequence is CASSPPTYPGPQHF. CDR3 DNA: TGTGCCAGCTCACCCCCGACATACCCCGGGCCCCAGCATTTT.

This chain uses TRBV24-1 with TRBJ2-1; weak D call: TRBD1 (6 bases). The CDR3 runs to 14 residues. Trimming shortened V by 5 bases and J by 5 bases, and 12 bases separated the two germline ends. CDR1 and CDR2 (germline): KGHDR, SFDVKD. The CDR3 loop is CATSVRGADNEQFF. Written as DNA, the CDR3 is TGTGCCACCAGTGTCAGGGGAGCGGACAATGAGCAGTTCTTC.

This sequence joins TRBV2 and TRBJ2-3; D is possibly TRBD2 (6 bases). The CDR3 length is 15 residues. Germline values: CDR1 SNHLY, CDR2 FYNNEI. V was pared by 7 bases and J by 2 bases, with 16 bases between. The CDR3 is CASTWEAPNTDTQYF. The CDR3, as DNA: TGTGCCAGCACTTGGGAGGCACCCAACACAGATACGCAGTATTTT.

The DNA of the CDR3 is TGTGCCAGCAGTTTATGGCAGGGCTTGGGCTACACCTTC. It yields the protein CASSLWQGLGYTF. The rearrangement links TRBV28 to TRBJ1-2, with a possible D match to TRBD1 (5 bases). This CDR3 has 13 residues. Trimming pared 0 bases from V and 8 bases from J, leaving 10 bases between. Germline-derived CDR1 and CDR2 are MDHEN and SYDVKM.

This chain joins TRBV3-1 (or the pseudogene TRBV3-2) and TRBJ1-6, with D possibly being TRBD1 (6 bases). Germline assignment: CDR1 LGHDT and CDR2 YNNKEL (reference sequence). This CDR3 spans 15 amino acids. The V end lost 4 bases, the J end lost 5 bases, and 12 bases lay between the germline ends. The CDR3 DNA reads as TGTGCCAGCAGCCCGGCCAGGACAGATAATTCACCCCTCCACTTT. The encoded protein is CASSPARTDNSPLHF.

The chain combines TRBV28 with TRBJ1-3; the D is unclear. Between the trimmed V and J ends, which lost 6 bases and 0 bases, there was a span of 9 bases. This CDR3 has 14 residues. In germline, CDR1 is MDHEN, CDR2 SYDVKM. As DNA, the CDR3 is TGTGCCAGCAGCCTTTCGAGCTCTGGAAACACCATATATTTT. Its protein product is CASSLSSSGNTIYF.

The CDR3, as DNA: TGCGCCAGCAGCTTGGATTTTCCGGGACAGGGGGCAGATACGCAGTATTTT. Its translation: CASSLDFPGQGADTQYF. This chain links TRBV5-1 with TRBJ2-3; 11 positions match TRBD1. The V and J ends lost 0 bases and 4 bases, in that order; junction bases with no gene match: 7. Germline lookup yields CDR1 SGHRS and CDR2 YFSETQ. The CDR3 is made up of 17 amino acids.

This clone was detected once. The CDR3 carries no conserved terminal phenylalanine or tryptophan, so it likely arises from a read error. The DNA is omitted, as the CDR3 cannot be located on it reliably, and the CDR3 follows TCRdb's listing. The rearrangement links TRBV7-8 to TRBJ1-4. The CDR3 length equals 13 residues, ends included. Germline V gene data show CDR1 as SGHVS and CDR2 as FQNEAQ. The CDR3: CASSLREAWPSNY.

V is TRBV30 and J is TRBJ2-7; 15 bases fit TRBD2. The V gene end was trimmed by 6 bases and the J gene end by 5 bases; junction bases not matched to a gene: 8. The CDR3 totals 15 residues. Per the germline V gene, CDR1 is GTSNPN and CDR2 is SVGIG (reference sequence). Written as DNA, the CDR3 is TGTGCCTGCCGGAGGACTAGCGGGAGGGCCAACGAGCAGTACTTC. This sequence encodes CACRRTSGRANEQYF.

J is TRBJ2-2 and V is TRBV18, with 7 bases matching TRBD1. The CDR3 spans 17 residues. The V gene's germline CDR1 is KGHSH and CDR2 LQKENI. V dropped 4 bases and J dropped 4; count of bases not matched to a gene: 12. CDR3 nucleotide sequence: TGTGCCAGCTCACTTTTCGGTCGACAGGGTGTCACCGGGGAGCTGTTTTTT. Amino acids: CASSLFGRQGVTGELFF.

This clone was seen more than once but under ten times. The chain has TRBV28 and TRBJ2-7; 7 nucleotides align to TRBD2. Germline CDR1 MDHEN, CDR2 SYDVKM. CDR3 length: 14 amino acids. V lost 6 bases, J lost 2 bases, and 7 bases stayed unmatched. The CDR3 is CASRGSGGPYEQYF. The CDR3 DNA follows: TGTGCCAGCAGGGGGTCGGGAGGTCCCTACGAGCAGTACTTC.

This chain joins TRBV7-9 and TRBJ1-2; D is perhaps TRBD1 (6 bases). Germline CDR1 SEHNR, CDR2 FQNEAQ (reference sequence). The CDR3 loop spans 15 amino acids. V lost 3 bases and J lost 6, with 17 bases in between. The CDR3 loop is CASSFRGRVLDGYTF. The CDR3 DNA is TGTGCCAGCAGCTTCAGGGGCCGAGTCCTGGATGGCTACACCTTC.

V gene TRBV5-1 combines with J gene TRBJ1-4; D remains ambiguous. CDR1 and CDR2 from the germline V gene are SGHRS and YFSETQ. The CDR3 totals 14 residues. The germline V and J ends were trimmed by 0 bases and 8 bases, with 11 bases remaining between them. The CDR3 region is CASSLGSQAEKLFF. Here the CDR3 DNA reads TGCGCCAGCAGCTTGGGAAGCCAGGCCGAAAAACTGTTTTTT.

The chain is built from TRBV10-1 and TRBJ2-3, with 7 bases fitting TRBD2. This CDR3 contains 16 residues. The junction had 10 bases not matched to a gene; V was cut back by 2 bases and J by 5 bases. CDR1 is WNHNN and CDR2 is SYGVQD in the germline V gene (reference sequence). CDR3: CASSELGGSPRDTQYF. The CDR3 coding sequence is TGCGCCAGCAGTGAGCTCGGGGGGTCTCCTAGAGATACGCAGTATTTT.

V usage is TRBV5-1 and J usage is TRBJ1-5; D ambiguous. V dropped 2 bases and J dropped 5 bases, with 5 bases sitting between them. There are 12 residues in the CDR3. CDR1 and CDR2 from the germline V gene are SGHRS and YFSETQ. The CDR3 DNA reads as TGCGCCAGCAGCTTTCCGGATCAGCCCCAGCATTTT. This sequence encodes CASSFPDQPQHF.

The rearrangement uses TRBV9 and TRBJ1-1; TRBD1 agrees at 12 bases. V shed 3 bases and J 3 bases; nucleotides not matched to a gene: 6. The CDR3 extends over 16 amino acids. Germline V CDR1 and CDR2: SGDLS, YYNGEE. DNA of the CDR3: TGTGCCAGCAGCGAGGGGACAGGGGGCCTGGACACTGAAGCTTTCTTT. It translates to CASSEGTGGLDTEAFF.

The chain is built from TRBV29-1 and TRBJ2-7; 7 bases match TRBD2. This CDR3 contains 12 residues. The germline V gene has CDR1 SQVTM and CDR2 ANQGSEA. J gave up 4 bases and V 4 bases, and 4 bases lay outside the gene matches. The CDR3, as DNA: TGCAGCGTTGGGGAGGGGAATTACGAGCAGTACTTC. As protein: CSVGEGNYEQYF.

This sequence joins TRBV6-5 and TRBJ2-1, with TRBD2 matching 11 bases. The CDR3 loop spans 14 amino acids. Germline CDR1 is MNHEY and CDR2 is SVGAGI. With V trimmed by 7 bases and J by 5 bases, 4 bases remained unmatched. In nucleotides, the CDR3 is TGTGCCAGCACAAGACTAGCGGGACACAATGAGCAGTTCTTC. Protein product: CASTRLAGHNEQFF.

This sequence joins TRBV6-5 and TRBJ1-3; TRBD1 aligns across 7 bases. The CDR3 is made up of 16 amino acids. Germline V gene data show CDR1 as MNHEY and CDR2 as SVGAGI. J was trimmed by 2 bases and V by 0 bases; bases with no gene match: 4. CDR3 DNA: TGTGCCAGCAGTTACTCTGGGACAGCCGCTGGAAACACCATATATTTT. Its translation is CASSYSGTAAGNTIYF.

CDR3 in DNA: TGTGCCAGCAGCTTGTGGACAGCCACATTCGGGAATGAGCAGTTCTTC. It yields the protein CASSLWTATFGNEQFF. The V and J genes are TRBV5-8 and TRBJ2-1; D is perhaps TRBD1 (6 bases). The V end lost 1 base, the J end lost 7 bases, and 18 bases lay between the germline ends. Germline assignment: CDR1 SGHTS and CDR2 YDEGEE. There are 16 residues in the CDR3.

This rearrangement joins TRBV19 to TRBJ2-5; D might be TRBD2 (7 bases). Germline-derived CDR1 and CDR2 are LNHDA and SQIVND (reference sequence). Between the trimmed V and J ends, which lost 6 bases and 5 bases, there was a span of 22 bases. The CDR3 loop spans 16 amino acids. The chain's CDR3 is CASRASSRGGRETQYF. The CDR3 region has the DNA TGTGCCAGTAGGGCATCGAGCAGGGGAGGGCGGGAGACCCAGTACTTC.